This passage covers 30 T cell receptor beta chains from one sample sequenced in a study of cytomegalovirus exposure and HLA in healthy donors. The PCR contained 60 Vbeta and 13 Jbeta primers. Method: immunoSEQ multiplex PCR; TCRdb's copy keeps in-frame clones and lacks some. The sample yields about 150,000 clones, about four fifths seen once. Sequenced sample: PBMCs. These receptors all stem from a man aged 25 to 40 in good health.

The rearrangement joins TRBV4-1 to TRBJ2-7; D perhaps matches TRBD2 (7 bases). Germline-derived CDR1 and CDR2 are MGHRA and YSYEKL. CDR3 length equals 14 residues. V was cut by 3 bases and J by 1 base, with 10 bases left in between. The CDR3 here is CASSQGGGSYEQYF. CDR3 DNA: TGCGCCAGCAGCCAGGGAGGGGGTTCCTACGAGCAGTACTTC.

The genes are TRBV9 and TRBJ2-1, with 10 bases identical to TRBD2. This CDR3 region has 17 residues. V lost 4 bases to trimming and J lost 7 bases; unmatched junction nucleotides: 14. CDR1 is SGDLS and CDR2 is YYNGEE in the germline V gene. The DNA of the CDR3 is TGTGCCAGCAGCATCAGGGGGGCGTCTAGCGGGAGTAATGAGCAGTTCTTC. This encodes CASSIRGASSGSNEQFF.

In this sample, this clone turned up once. This chain links TRBV27 with TRBJ2-7, with TRBD1 matching 8 bases. The ends lost 8 bases at V and 4 bases at J; junction bases unmatched: 7. This CDR3 is built from 13 residues. The germline V gene has CDR1 MNHEY and CDR2 SMNVEV (reference sequence). The CDR3 spells CASGPGGLYEQYF. In DNA form, the CDR3 reads TGTGCCAGCGGACCAGGGGGCCTGTACGAGCAGTACTTC.

J is TRBJ1-1 and V is TRBV2; D may be TRBD1 (6 bases). The CDR3 sequence is 16 residues long. Germline loops: CDR1 SNHLY, CDR2 FYNNEI. The V end was cut by 10 bases, the J end by 0 bases, with 21 bases between. CDR3 region: CAKTTGRTAMNTEAFF. CDR3 nucleotide sequence: TGTGCCAAGACGACAGGCCGAACGGCCATGAACACTGAAGCTTTCTTT. The complete variable domain, with remaining parts taken from reference TRBV2 and TRBJ1-1, reads EPEVTQTPSHQVTQMGQEVILRCVPISNHLYFYWYRQILGQKVEFLVSFYNNEISEKSEIFDDQFSVERPDGSNFTLKIRSTKLEDSAMYFCAKTTGRTAMNTEAFFGQGTRLTVV.

The gene calls are TRBV15 and TRBJ2-4; D is perhaps TRBD1 (6 bases). V was shortened by 1 base and J by 6 bases, with 13 bases between the two germline ends. The CDR3 has 15 amino acids. CDR1 and CDR2 (germline): LNHNV, YYDKDF (reference sequence). For the CDR3, the DNA is TGTGCCACCAGCAGAGCCACAGGGTGGGGAAACATTCAGTACTTC. Its translation: CATSRATGWGNIQYF.

In this sample, this clone turned up a few times. The CDR3 bases are TGCGCCAGCAGCCAAAGGGATCCCTCTAGCGGGAGGGCCGGTCGCAATGAGCAGTTCTTC. It is translated as CASSQRDPSSGRAGRNEQFF. The V and J genes are TRBV4-1 and TRBJ2-1; 12 nucleotides line up with TRBD2. Trimming cost V 2 bases and J 6 bases; bases outside gene matches: 17. The CDR3 has 20 amino acids. Germline V lookup: CDR1 MGHRA, CDR2 YSYEKL.

This clone was counted between two and nine times. The gene calls are TRBV6-6 and TRBJ2-2; D unresolved. Germline CDR1 MNHNY, CDR2 SVGAGI (reference sequence). The V gene lost 8 bases and the J gene lost 8 bases, with 9 bases spanning the gap. The CDR3 extends over 11 amino acids. CDR3 DNA: TGTGCCAGCCTGGGCGCTGGGGAGCTGTTTTTT. This translates into CASLGAGELFF.

V and J are TRBV29-1 and TRBJ2-5, with 14 nucleotides matching TRBD2. With V trimmed by 6 bases and J by 4 bases, 10 bases remained unmatched. The CDR3 spans 16 residues. CDR1 and CDR2 (germline): SQVTM, ANQGSEA. CDR3 sequence: CSVTGTSGSLRETQYF. The CDR3 nucleotides are TGCAGCGTGACCGGGACTAGCGGGAGTTTGCGAGAGACCCAGTACTTC.

The gene calls are TRBV6-1 and TRBJ2-7, with a tentative D call TRBD2 (5 bases). Germline V lookup: CDR1 MNHNS, CDR2 SASEGT. Trimming left V 7 bases short and J 0 bases short, with 10 bases between. This CDR3 is built from 13 residues. The CDR3 spells CASTSRYSYEQYF. CDR3 bases: TGTGCCAGCACTAGCAGATACTCCTACGAGCAGTACTTC.

V is TRBV9 and J is TRBJ2-1, with TRBD2 as a possible D gene (6 bases). The CDR3 is 15 residues long. Germline CDR1 SGDLS, CDR2 YYNGEE. The germline V and J ends were trimmed by 0 bases and 7 bases, with 14 bases remaining between them. The CDR3 DNA reads as TGTGCCAGCAGCGTAGTTGCGGGAAGTTGGAATGAGCAGTTCTTC. It translates to CASSVVAGSWNEQFF.

The chain couples TRBV5-1 to TRBJ2-1; TRBD1 might be the D (5 bases). This CDR3 is 13 amino acids long. CDR1 and CDR2 from the germline V gene are SGHRS and YFSETQ. V lost 4 bases to trimming and J lost 12 bases, with 17 bases between them. DNA of the CDR3: TGCGCCAGCAGCCCCGGCGGTAAGCAGGGGCAGTTCTTC. Amino acid sequence: CASSPGGKQGQFF. The entire variable domain, with the rest obtained from reference TRBV5-1 and TRBJ2-1, is as follows: KAGVTQTPRYLIKTRGQQVTLSCSPISGHRSVSWYQQTPGQGLQFLFEYFSETQRNKGNFPGRFSGRQFSNSRSEMNVSTLELGDSALYLCASSPGGKQGQFFGPGTRLTVL.

This chain links TRBV30 with TRBJ1-2; TRBD1 matches 9 bases. This CDR3 has 12 amino acids. V lost 5 bases, J lost 9 bases, and 7 bases stayed unmatched. Germline CDR1 is GTSNPN and CDR2 is SVGIG (reference sequence). This chain's CDR3 is CAWGQGSQRYTF. For the CDR3, the DNA is TGTGCCTGGGGACAGGGGAGTCAGCGCTACACCTTC.

This clone appeared once. The rearrangement joins TRBV4-3 to TRBJ1-2; D gene ambiguous. CDR3 length: 15 residues. The germline CDR1 and CDR2 sequences are LGHNA and YSLEER. Trimming took off 0 bases at V and 3 bases at J, with 11 bases between the two ends. DNA of the CDR3: TGCGCCAGCAGCCAAGATAAGCGAGGTCACTATGGCTACACCTTC. Protein sequence: CASSQDKRGHYGYTF.

The sample holds one count of this clone. The chain uses TRBV7-9 and TRBJ2-3; maybe TRBD1 (7 bases). The CDR3 runs to 14 residues. The germline V and J ends were trimmed by 5 bases and 5 bases, with 14 bases remaining between them. Germline CDR1 SEHNR, CDR2 FQNEAQ (reference sequence). CDR3 protein: CASSRIQGGDTQYF. The CDR3 nucleotides read TGTGCCAGCAGCCGCATCCAGGGGGGAGATACGCAGTATTTT.

The chain links TRBV30 to TRBJ1-2; the D is unclear. Germline V gene sequence: CDR1 GTSNPN, CDR2 SVGIG (reference sequence). V was clipped by 4 bases and J by 1 base, with 4 bases between them. The CDR3 runs to 11 residues. The CDR3, as DNA: TGTGCCTGGACACTTAACTATGGCTACACCTTC. This translates into CAWTLNYGYTF.

The genes are TRBV19 and TRBJ1-3; 7 bases agree with TRBD1. The germline gives CDR1 LNHDA, CDR2 SQIVND (reference sequence). The CDR3 runs 16 residues. The V segment lost 3 bases and the J segment 2 bases; nucleotides outside the gene matches: 7. The CDR3 sequence is CASSMANRGAGNTIYF. The CDR3 DNA sequence: TGTGCCAGTAGTATGGCCAACAGGGGTGCTGGAAACACCATATATTTT.

The genes are TRBV4-3 and TRBJ2-3; 8 nucleotides match TRBD2. This CDR3 contains 17 residues. The V gene end was trimmed by 0 bases and the J gene end by 0 bases; junction bases not matched to a gene: 5. Germline V gene lookup returns CDR1 LGHNA and CDR2 YSLEER. The CDR3 region is CASSQEATSGSTDTQYF. The CDR3 region has the DNA TGCGCCAGCAGCCAAGAGGCAACTAGCGGTAGCACAGATACGCAGTATTTT.

This clone was counted a single time. The V call is TRBV10-1, the J call TRBJ2-2, with TRBD2 as a possible D gene (5 bases). Trimming removed 6 bases from V and 7 bases from J, with 12 bases in between. The CDR3 is 13 residues long. Germline CDR1 WNHNN, CDR2 SYGVQD (reference sequence). The CDR3 region has the DNA TGCGCCAGCAGCGAGGCCGGAGGCGGGGAGCTGTTTTTT. Translating it yields CASSEAGGGELFF.

CDR3 coding DNA: TGTGCCAGCAGCTCCGGGACTAGCGGGATGAATGAGCAGTTCTTC. It is translated as CASSSGTSGMNEQFF. This sequence joins TRBV5-6 and TRBJ2-1; 13 positions agree with TRBD2. The V and J ends lost 3 bases and 7 bases, in that order; junction bases with no gene match: 4. The CDR3 loop spans 15 amino acids. Per germline, CDR1 SGHDT and CDR2 YYEEEE.

The chain couples TRBV19 to TRBJ1-5; 12 bases match TRBD1. After removal of 6 bases from V and 7 bases from J, the junction contained 13 bases not matched to a gene. This CDR3 spans 17 amino acids. Germline loops: CDR1 LNHDA, CDR2 SQIVND (reference sequence). The DNA of the CDR3 is TGTGCCAGTAGGGGCGGGACCGGGACAGGGGGCGAACAGCCCCAGCATTTT. Translation gives CASRGGTGTGGEQPQHF.

The J gene is TRBJ2-3, the V gene TRBV5-1; D might be TRBD2 (5 bases). Per the germline V gene, CDR1 is SGHRS and CDR2 is YFSETQ. The V and J ends lost 0 bases and 0 bases respectively, with 17 bases between them. The CDR3 length is 18 residues. CDR3 region: CASSLGANRGTSTDTQYF. The CDR3, as DNA: TGCGCCAGCAGCTTGGGAGCGAATCGGGGAACTAGCACAGATACGCAGTATTTT.

CDR3 DNA: TGTGCCAGCAGCTTGGCCCTAGCGGGAGGGTACAATGAGCAGTTCTTC. The encoded protein is CASSLALAGGYNEQFF. This sequence joins TRBV5-4 and TRBJ2-1; TRBD2 matches 12 bases. This CDR3 is 16 amino acids long. Germline values: CDR1 SGHNT, CDR2 YYREEE (reference sequence). With 0 bases clipped from V and 4 bases from J, the junction kept 2 bases outside the gene matches.

The chain links TRBV6-4 to TRBJ2-3, with D hard to call. Trimming cost V 0 bases and J 5 bases, with 12 bases left between them. Germline V gene lookup returns CDR1 MRHNA and CDR2 SNTAGT. The CDR3 contains 15 residues. CDR3 nucleotides: TGTGCCAGCAGTGACTCGAGGTCTCTGAAAGATACGCAGTATTTT. Its protein product is CASSDSRSLKDTQYF.

V and J are TRBV9 and TRBJ2-1; 13 nucleotides match TRBD2. The J segment lost 1 base and the V segment lost 3 bases, leaving 4 bases of the junction unmatched. The CDR3 runs to 17 residues. Per germline, CDR1 SGDLS and CDR2 YYNGEE. CDR3 sequence (DNA): TGTGCCAGCAGCGCTATGACTAGCGGGAGGTCCTACAATGAGCAGTTCTTC. Translation gives CASSAMTSGRSYNEQFF.

V gene TRBV6-5 combines with J gene TRBJ2-3; 10 bases agree with TRBD2. The CDR3 runs 14 residues. The ends lost 8 bases at V and 2 bases at J; junction bases unmatched: 4. Looked up from germline, CDR1 is MNHEY and CDR2 is SVGAGI. CDR3 DNA sequence: TGTGCCAGCGGAGCGGGAGGGTACACAGATACGCAGTATTTT. Translating gives CASGAGGYTDTQYF.

J is TRBJ2-1 and V is TRBV29-1; TRBD2 matches 12 bases. Germline V lookup: CDR1 SQVTM, CDR2 ANQGSEA. The trim removed 6 bases at V and 9 bases at J, leaving 12 bases unmatched. The CDR3 runs 15 residues. The CDR3 reads CSVDGTSGRIGEQFF. The CDR3 region has the DNA TGCAGCGTGGACGGAACTAGCGGGAGGATCGGTGAGCAGTTCTTC.

V and J are TRBV28 and TRBJ2-3; D is undetermined. This CDR3 spans 17 amino acids. Trimming cost V 3 bases and J 2 bases, with 18 bases left between them. Germline CDR1 and CDR2: MDHEN and SYDVKM. The CDR3 nucleotides are TGTGCCAGCAGTTTTAGCCCCCCCTCGTCGCCCACAGATACGCAGTATTTT. It yields the protein CASSFSPPSSPTDTQYF.

This clone was recorded only once. The chain couples TRBV15 to TRBJ2-7, with D possibly being TRBD1 (5 bases). V lost 1 base to trimming and J lost 2 bases, with 18 bases between them. This CDR3 contains 17 residues. Looked up from germline, CDR1 is LNHNV and CDR2 is YYDKDF (reference sequence). CDR3 DNA sequence: TGTGCCACCAGCAGAGGGGCGGTCCCGGACATCCCCTACGAGCAGTACTTC. This translates into CATSRGAVPDIPYEQYF. The full variable domain, its missing parts supplied by reference TRBV15 and TRBJ2-7, is DAMVIQNPRYQVTQFGKPVTLSCSQTLNHNVMYWYQQKSSQAPKLLFHYYDKDFNNEADTPDNFQSRRPNTSFCFLDIRSPGLGDTAMYLCATSRGAVPDIPYEQYFGPGTRLTVT.

This chain connects TRBV27 to TRBJ1-5; 7 bases match TRBD1. V shed 5 bases and J 11 bases; nucleotides not matched to a gene: 18. This CDR3 is 16 amino acids long. CDR1 is MNHEY, CDR2 SMNVEV, per germline (reference sequence). This chain's CDR3 is CASSPQGGRAGGAQHF. The DNA of the CDR3 is TGTGCCAGCAGTCCCCAAGGGGGCCGGGCGGGCGGAGCCCAGCATTTT.

The genes are TRBV29-1 and TRBJ2-6; TRBD2 is a possible D gene (6 bases). Germline-derived CDR1 and CDR2 are SQVTM and ANQGSEA. The CDR3 has 16 residues. Trimming removed 3 bases from V and 5 bases from J, with 17 bases in between. The CDR3 loop is CSVETGRGTRANVLTF. The CDR3 DNA sequence: TGCAGCGTTGAGACGGGGCGGGGAACCCGGGCCAACGTCCTGACTTTC.